Listed here are 32 T cell receptor beta chains from one sample, sequenced in a study of Graves' ophthalmopathy and Graves' hyperthyroidism. Using RNA transcripts, the TCR beta CDR3 regions were amplified. First-round RT-PCR used HTBI primers; second-round multiplex PCR followed. TCRdb re-derived calls from the multiplex PCR reads in MiXCR, one entry per CDR3 protein. The data show hundreds of thousands of distinct CDR3 sequences, about 24% seen once. The sequenced sample consisted of peripheral blood. All receptors derive from a woman between 18 and 29 years old with stable Graves' hyperthyroidism. Some clones in this sample may be carry-over from other donors' samples.

The gene calls are TRBV4-1 and TRBJ1-1; tentatively, D is TRBD1 (6 bases). The CDR3 totals 15 residues. In germline, CDR1 is MGHRA, CDR2 YSYEKL. V was trimmed by 4 bases and J by 1 base, leaving 13 bases between them. The CDR3 spells CASSRLPGANTEAFF. CDR3 bases: TGCGCCAGCAGCCGCCTCCCAGGGGCGAACACTGAAGCTTTCTTT.

With regard to this clonotype: A much larger clone is a single base away; this may be a read error. J is TRBJ2-7 and V is TRBV6-2 or TRBV6-3; 7 bases line up with TRBD2. The CDR3 length is 16 residues. CDR1 and CDR2 (germline): MNHEY, SVGEGT. For the CDR3, the DNA is TGTGCCAGCAGTTACGCCGGTTGGCGGGAGTCGTACGATCAGTACTTC. Its protein product is CASSYAGWRESYDQYF.

This clonotype was counted a few times. V is TRBV28 and J is TRBJ2-7; D may correspond to TRBD1 or TRBD2 (5 bases each). The CDR3 loop spans 13 amino acids. CDR1 is MDHEN, CDR2 SYDVKM, per germline. V was trimmed by 6 bases and J by 5 bases, leaving 14 bases between them. CDR3 nucleotide sequence: TGTGCCAGCAGCCCCCGGGGCCGACACGAGCAGTACTTC. Protein sequence: CASSPRGRHEQYF. The variable domain in full, with the rest retrieved from reference TRBV28 and TRBJ2-7, is DVKVTQSSRYLVKRTGEKVFLECVQDMDHENMFWYRQDPGLGLRLIYFSYDVKMKEKGDIPEGYSVSREKKERFSLILESASTNQTSMYLCASSPRGRHEQYFGPGTRLTVT.

Ten or more counts support this clonotype. The rearrangement uses TRBV12-3 or TRBV12-4 and TRBJ2-7; a possible D gene is TRBD2 (6 bases). The V end was cut by 5 bases, the J end by 0 bases, with 11 bases between. The CDR3 has 14 residues. In nucleotides, the CDR3 is TGTGCCAGCAGTCGGGGACTGGGCTCCTACGAGCAGTACTTC. Its translation is CASSRGLGSYEQYF.

This sequence joins TRBV12-3 or TRBV12-4 and TRBJ1-2; TRBD1 might be the D (6 bases). The V and J ends lost 10 bases and 5 bases respectively, with 20 bases between them. The CDR3 runs to 14 residues. The CDR3 coding sequence is TGTGCCATCTTACCTGGGGGCGCGGAATATGGCTACACCTTC. Translated, it gives CAILPGGAEYGYTF.

This clonotype occurred many times. The chain has TRBV6-5 and TRBJ2-7; no clear D gene. This CDR3 is built from 13 residues. V dropped 7 bases and J dropped 6 bases, with 16 bases sitting between them. Per the germline V gene, CDR1 is MNHEY and CDR2 is SVGAGI. The CDR3, as DNA: TGTGCCAGCACGATAGGGCGGTGGGCCGAGCAGTACTTC. This translates into CASTIGRWAEQYF.

This clonotype has a handful of counts. The chain joins TRBV20-1 to TRBJ1-5; D is possibly TRBD1 (6 bases). This CDR3 has 15 amino acids. Trimming took off 6 bases at V and 0 bases at J, with 15 bases between the two ends. Germline V gene sequence: CDR1 DFQATT, CDR2 SNEGSKA (reference sequence). The CDR3 loop is CSASPHRDSNQPQHF. CDR3 coding DNA: TGCAGTGCCAGCCCCCACAGGGATAGCAATCAGCCCCAGCATTTT.

The chain is built from TRBV12-3 or TRBV12-4 and TRBJ2-5, with 8 bases lining up with TRBD1. The CDR3 loop spans 13 amino acids. Germline trimming cut 6 bases from V and 4 bases from J; bases unmatched to any gene: 4. In nucleotides, the CDR3 is TGTGCCAGCAGGGACGGACAGGGAGAGACCCAGTACTTC. Its translation is CASRDGQGETQYF.

With regard to this clonotype: This may arise from a read error, as a much more abundant clone is one base away. The chain joins TRBV27 to TRBJ1-1; D gene unclear. The germline gives CDR1 MNHEY, CDR2 SMNVEV (reference sequence). This CDR3 region has 15 residues. The CDR3 nucleotides are TGTGCCAGCACTTTAGATGGCAGATTGAACACTGAAGCTTTCTTT. Translating gives CASTLDGRLNTEAFF.

This clonotype was counted ten times or more. This chain links TRBV19 with TRBJ1-5; no clear D. Deletions cut 3 bases from V and 16 bases from J, with 13 bases between. The CDR3 sequence is 11 residues long. Per the germline V gene, CDR1 is LNHDA and CDR2 is SQIVND (reference sequence). CDR3 region: CASSILLQKHF. In DNA, the CDR3 is TGTGCCAGTAGTATCTTATTACAAAAACATTTT.

Notes on this clonotype: A read error may be the cause here, since a much bigger clone is one base away. This CDR3 is missing its conserved last phenylalanine or tryptophan, likely due to a read error. V gene TRBV2 combines with J gene TRBJ2-7, with D hard to call. The V and J ends lost 3 bases and 7 bases respectively, with 7 bases between them. The germline V gene has CDR1 SNHLY and CDR2 FYNNEI. This CDR3 contains 11 residues. The CDR3 DNA is TGTGCCAGCAGTGACCTCTGGGAGCAGTACTCC. This encodes CASSDLWEQYS.

This clonotype was counted many times. The V call is TRBV2, the J call TRBJ2-5; 8 nucleotides agree with TRBD2. The ends lost 6 bases at V and 11 bases at J; junction bases unmatched: 5. The CDR3 has 11 amino acids. Germline lookup yields CDR1 SNHLY and CDR2 FYNNEI. The CDR3 reads CASRLSGTQYF. The CDR3 DNA follows: TGTGCCAGCAGGCTTAGCGGGACTCAGTACTTC.

This clonotype was picked up a small number of times. A much larger clone sits a single nucleotide away, making a read error possible. The V and J genes are TRBV12-3 or TRBV12-4 and TRBJ1-5; tentatively, D is TRBD1 (6 bases). The CDR3 extends over 14 amino acids. The V end was cut by 6 bases, the J end by 0 bases, with 9 bases between. The CDR3 loop reads CASRPRGSNQPQHF. The CDR3 DNA reads TGTGCCAGCAGGCCCAGGGGTAGCAATCAGCCCCAGCATTTT.

This clonotype showed up many times. The chain is built from TRBV12-3 or TRBV12-4 and TRBJ2-7, with 7 bases identical to TRBD1. CDR3 length: 15 residues. The V gene end was trimmed by 8 bases and the J gene end by 0 bases; junction bases not matched to a gene: 10. CDR3 residues: CASSQQGEISYEQYF. The CDR3 region has the DNA TGTGCCAGCTCTCAGCAGGGGGAAATCTCCTACGAGCAGTACTTC.

As to this clonotype: A much larger clone lies a single base off, so this may be a read error. V and J are TRBV12-3 or TRBV12-4 and TRBJ2-5; 9 bases agree with TRBD2. This CDR3 contains 15 residues. The CDR3 DNA follows: TGTGCCAGCAGTTTTACGGGACTAGCCCAGGAGACCAAGTACTTC. Translated, it gives CASSFTGLAQETKYF.

This rearrangement joins TRBV10-3 to TRBJ1-2; D perhaps matches TRBD1 (5 bases). Trimming pared 10 bases from V and 2 bases from J, leaving 20 bases between. Germline assignment: CDR1 ENHRY and CDR2 SYGVKD. This CDR3 region has 15 residues. The CDR3 DNA is TGTGCCACCGTCCGGACATACCATCTCAACTATGGCTACACCTTC. Amino acid sequence: CATVRTYHLNYGYTF.

This clonotype showed up many times. The V call is TRBV20-1, the J call TRBJ2-5; 9 bases are a match to TRBD1. Per germline, CDR1 DFQATT and CDR2 SNEGSKA (reference sequence). V dropped 6 bases and J dropped 4; count of bases not matched to a gene: 12. The CDR3 loop spans 15 amino acids. The CDR3 protein is CSAKPGTGRLETQYF. CDR3 nucleotides: TGCAGTGCCAAACCCGGGACAGGGCGTCTAGAGACCCAGTACTTC.

This clonotype was counted a few times. The V call is TRBV7-8, the J call TRBJ2-5; perhaps TRBD1 as D (7 bases). Germline CDR1 reads SGHVS; CDR2 reads FQNEAQ. Trimming cost V 5 bases and J 3 bases, with 22 bases left between them. The CDR3 totals 17 residues. CDR3 sequence: CASSQSGWGTEKETQYF. The CDR3 DNA reads as TGTGCCAGCAGCCAAAGCGGGTGGGGGACAGAGAAAGAGACCCAGTACTTC.

This clonotype was recorded at least ten times. V gene TRBV20-1 combines with J gene TRBJ1-5; no reliable D call. Germline lookup yields CDR1 DFQATT and CDR2 SNEGSKA (reference sequence). Trimming pared 2 bases from V and 4 bases from J, leaving 12 bases between. The CDR3 runs 14 residues. CDR3 region: CSARPRSLNQPQHF. The CDR3 DNA follows: TGCAGTGCTAGACCCCGCAGTCTTAATCAGCCCCAGCATTTT.

CDR3 DNA sequence: TGTGCCAGCAGCTTACTAGCGGGAGACATTCAGTACTTC. Its protein is CASSLLAGDIQYF. This chain joins TRBV7-2 and TRBJ2-4; 10 bases align to TRBD2. The CDR3 consists of 13 residues. J was trimmed by 8 bases and V by 2 bases; bases with no gene match: 0. Per germline, CDR1 SGHTA and CDR2 FQGNSA.

There are many counts of this clonotype. Germline is not matched at one junction end, which may reflect a read error. The chain links TRBV19 to TRBJ1-1, with TRBD1 as a possible D gene (6 bases). CDR3 length: 13 residues. Germline CDR1 is LNHDA and CDR2 is SQIVND (reference sequence). The CDR3 loop reads CASSPRGNAEAFF. CDR3 nucleotide sequence: TGTGCCAGTAGTCCAAGGGGGAACGCTGAAGCTTTCTTT.

This clonotype was seen many times. The J gene is TRBJ1-2, the V gene TRBV20-1; the D is unclear. The CDR3 is made up of 14 amino acids. The V end was cut by 2 bases, the J end by 2 bases, with 12 bases between. CDR1 is DFQATT and CDR2 is SNEGSKA in the germline V gene (reference sequence). The DNA of the CDR3 is TGCAGTGCTAGACAGGACCCTTCCAACTATGGCTACACCTTC. Protein: CSARQDPSNYGYTF.

There are many counts of this clonotype. The gene calls are TRBV6-1 and TRBJ1-2; 9 bases are shared with TRBD1. Germline-derived CDR1 and CDR2 are MNHNS and SASEGT. The CDR3 spans 15 residues. The trim removed 4 bases at V and 3 bases at J, leaving 6 bases unmatched. The CDR3, as DNA: TGTGCCAGCAGTGCGACCCGGGACAGGGACTATGGCTACACCTTC. It encodes CASSATRDRDYGYTF.

This clonotype was seen a few times. The chain couples TRBV19 to TRBJ1-1; the D gene is possibly TRBD1 (5 bases). The CDR3 covers 13 residues. CDR1 LNHDA and CDR2 SQIVND come from the germline V gene (reference sequence). V lost 6 bases and J 7 bases, leaving 15 bases between the germline ends. CDR3 residues: CASSGAPGSEAFF. Written as DNA, the CDR3 is TGTGCCAGTAGCGGGGCCCCGGGGAGTGAAGCTTTCTTT.

This clonotype was seen at least ten times. The V call is TRBV28, the J call TRBJ2-7; TRBD1 or TRBD2 may be the D gene (5 bases each). V dropped 5 bases and J dropped 7 bases, with 21 bases sitting between them. This CDR3 region has 15 residues. Germline CDR1 is MDHEN and CDR2 is SYDVKM. CDR3 nucleotides: TGTGCCAGCAGTGACCCAGCTATCGGGACGGGGGAGCAGTACTTC. This gives the protein CASSDPAIGTGEQYF.

The V call is TRBV30, the J call TRBJ1-6, with no clear D. The germline V and J ends were trimmed by 2 bases and 12 bases, with 11 bases remaining between them. The V gene's germline CDR1 is GTSNPN and CDR2 SVGIG (reference sequence). The CDR3 consists of 12 residues. CDR3 coding DNA: TGTGCCTGGAGTCTCTCAAGATTACCCCTCCACTTT. Translated: CAWSLSRLPLHF.

This clonotype has at least ten counts. This chain joins TRBV20-1 and TRBJ2-7; 8 nucleotides match TRBD1. This CDR3 has 14 residues. Germline loops: CDR1 DFQATT, CDR2 SNEGSKA (reference sequence). V shed 1 base and J 2 bases; nucleotides not matched to a gene: 4. The CDR3 DNA reads as TGCAGTGCTAGAGCCGGGACAGGAACCTACGAGCAGTACTTC. Encoded protein: CSARAGTGTYEQYF.

This clonotype was picked up many times. The rearrangement links TRBV30 to TRBJ1-5, with D unclear. Trimming removed 0 bases at V and 3 bases at J, with 9 bases between. Looked up from germline, CDR1 is GTSNPN and CDR2 is SVGIG (reference sequence). The CDR3 length is 14 residues. The CDR3 region has the DNA TGTGCCTGGAGTGTACAAATTAACAATCAGCCCCAGCATTTT. It is translated as CAWSVQINNQPQHF.

This clonotype was seen repeatedly, ten times or more. The gene calls are TRBV7-2 and TRBJ1-2; TRBD1 agrees at 7 bases. The germline V gene encodes CDR1 SGHTA and CDR2 FQGNSA. This CDR3 has 15 residues. V dropped 1 base and J dropped 5; count of bases not matched to a gene: 7. The CDR3 nucleotides are TGTGCCAGCAGCTTAGGTTTCCGGACAGGATATGGCTACACCTTC. Translation gives CASSLGFRTGYGYTF. The full variable domain, in which reference TRBV7-2 and TRBJ1-2 provide the parts outside the CDR3, is GAGVSQSPSNKVTEKGKDVELRCDPISGHTALYWYRQSLGQGLEFLIYFQGNSAPDKSGLPSDRFSAERTGGSVSTLTIQRTQQEDSAVYLCASSLGFRTGYGYTFGSGTRLTVV.

This clonotype was seen repeatedly, ten times or more. The CDR3 reads CASSATTRPHQPQHF. The CDR3, as DNA: TGTGCCAGCAGTGCAACGACCCGGCCGCATCAGCCCCAGCATTTT. The chain links TRBV6-2 or TRBV6-3 to TRBJ1-5; D call uncertain. CDR1 MNHEY and CDR2 SVGEGT come from the germline V gene. The germline V and J ends were trimmed by 5 bases and 5 bases, with 16 bases remaining between them. The CDR3 is 15 residues long.

This clonotype was seen ten or more times. The chain carries TRBV7-2 and TRBJ2-5; 9 nucleotides agree with TRBD2. The germline V gene encodes CDR1 SGHTA and CDR2 FQGNSA. J lost 2 bases, V lost 2 bases, and 3 bases had no gene match. The CDR3 has 15 amino acids. This CDR3 reads CASSLSSGEQETQYF. DNA for the CDR3: TGTGCCAGCAGCTTATCTAGCGGGGAACAAGAGACCCAGTACTTC.

This clonotype was observed many times. A read error is possible here, since a much larger clone lies one base away. The genes are TRBV12-3 or TRBV12-4 and TRBJ1-3; D remains unclear. The CDR3 has 13 residues. With 8 bases removed from V and 0 bases from J, the gap between germline ends came to 8 bases. CDR3 sequence: CASAQSSGNTIYF. DNA of the CDR3: TGTGCCAGCGCCCAGAGCTCTGGAAACACCATATATTTT.